Here is one T cell receptor beta chain with its context. Its antigen is unknown. The data were obtained in a study of OX40 agonist ivuxolimab in advanced cancers. Study details: Age averaged around 54 years (range roughly 23 to 79), and around 78% were male.

TCRdb's copy holds only in-frame clones and misses some; the assay was immunoSEQ multiplex PCR. Found here are fewer than 95,000 clones, around four fifths of them singletons; the top ten hold around 6.6%. Between the trimmed V and J ends, which lost 2 bases and 6 bases, there was a span of 10 bases. The CDR3 covers 13 residues. In germline, CDR1 is MNHNS, CDR2 SASEGT. Notes on the study in general: Within 6 weeks, CD4+ and CD8+ blood T cells expanded clonally at 0.1 to 3.0 mg/kg.

The receptor was derived from an adult with an advanced solid tumor such as melanoma, head and neck, liver or kidney cancer. The source was CD4+ or CD8+ T cells sorted from blood, collected in a trial of the OX40 agonist ivuxolimab. The chain is built from TRBV6-1 and TRBJ1-1; perhaps TRBD1 as D (5 bases). The CDR3 sequence is CASSESGIPEAFF. The CDR3 nucleotides are TGTGCCAGCAGTGAATCAGGGATCCCTGAAGCTTTCTTT.